What follows is one T cell receptor (beta chain) and its context. Its antigen is unidentified. The data derive from a study of cytomegalovirus exposure and HLA in healthy donors. Background on the study: As an earlier analysis found, around 190 million T cells yielded about 120 million unique TCR beta sequences. General study points: Rarity characterized most TCR sequences, yet some public TCRs appeared in many donors. Among TCR beta chains of equal frequency, HLA-associated ones were more clonally expanded in a later analysis. Among TCR beta chains, those listed as cytomegalovirus-associated numbered some 160.

The CDR3 runs 14 residues. CDR1 is ENHRY, CDR2 SYGVKD, per germline. Trimming took off 2 bases at V and 4 bases at J, with 11 bases between the two ends. Amplification used 60 Vbeta primers and 13 Jbeta primers. The table came from immunoSEQ multiplex PCR; TCRdb's copy has only in-frame clones and leaves some out. Listed are 60,000 or so clones; 2% to 2.5% falls within the top ten. The V call is TRBV10-3, the J call TRBJ1-2, with D unclear. Sequencing was performed on PBMCs. This clonotype was sampled from a young woman in good health and CMV-seronegative. CDR3 nucleotides: TGTGCCATCAGTGAGCCCCGACGGAGCTATGGCTACACCTTC. This encodes CAISEPRRSYGYTF.